The 21 T cell receptor beta chains reported below all come from one sample, sequenced in a study of T cell responses to AZD1222 COVID-19 vaccine. This table comes from immunoSEQ multiplex PCR, and its TCRdb copy is limited to in-frame clones, with some not included. Of about 130,000 clones listed, about 87% were seen once; the top ten hold about 4.2%. The material was peripheral blood, obtained on day 0 of AZD1222 vaccination. All receptors come from an adult in good health.

The chain joins TRBV18 to TRBJ2-3; 8 positions match TRBD2. CDR3 length: 15 residues. Germline CDR1 KGHSH, CDR2 LQKENI. Trimming cost V 3 bases and J 1 base; bases outside gene matches: 3. The CDR3 reads CASSPGRGGTDTQYF. CDR3 in DNA: TGTGCCAGCTCACCCGGGAGGGGCGGCACAGATACGCAGTATTTT. The entire variable domain, with the rest obtained from reference TRBV18 and TRBJ2-3, is as follows: NAGVMQNPRHLVRRRGQEARLRCSPMKGHSHVYWYRQLPEEGLKFMVYLQKENIIDESGMPKERFSAEFPKEGPSILRIQQVVRGDSAAYFCASSPGRGGTDTQYFGPGTRLTVL.

The chain combines TRBV12-3 or TRBV12-4 with TRBJ2-2; D unresolved. This CDR3 is 12 amino acids long. The V and J ends lost 4 bases and 4 bases respectively, with 4 bases between them. Written as DNA, the CDR3 is TGTGCCAGCAGTTCGGGCACCGGGGAGCTGTTTTTT. Translation: CASSSGTGELFF.

The chain has TRBV10-3 and TRBJ2-7; perhaps TRBD2 as D (6 bases). V was shortened by 2 bases and J by 3 bases, with 8 bases between the two germline ends. The germline V gene encodes CDR1 ENHRY and CDR2 SYGVKD. The CDR3 sequence is 13 residues long. The CDR3 region has the DNA TGTGCCATCAGTGAGCGGGGAGGCTACGAGCAGTACTTC. Amino acid sequence: CAISERGGYEQYF.

The J gene is TRBJ2-7, the V gene TRBV19; 9 bases map to TRBD1. Germline-derived CDR1 and CDR2 are LNHDA and SQIVND (reference sequence). The CDR3 sequence is 16 residues long. The V and J ends lost 4 bases and 3 bases, in that order; junction bases with no gene match: 10. DNA for the CDR3: TGTGCCAGTAGTACGGGACAGGGCGGGATGGGCTACGAGCAGTACTTC. Translated: CASSTGQGGMGYEQYF.

The chain links TRBV18 to TRBJ1-5; D not resolved. The CDR3 sequence is 15 residues long. The germline V gene has CDR1 KGHSH and CDR2 LQKENI. V was cut by 2 bases and J by 5 bases, with 13 bases left in between. The CDR3 spells CASSPEVGLDQPQHF. The CDR3 DNA is TGTGCCAGCTCACCAGAGGTTGGCTTGGATCAGCCCCAGCATTTT.

This chain links TRBV7-9 with TRBJ1-4; TRBD1 matches at 7 bases. The ends lost 11 bases at V and 4 bases at J; junction bases unmatched: 7. Per the germline V gene, CDR1 is SEHNR and CDR2 is FQNEAQ (reference sequence). The CDR3 spans 13 residues. CDR3 nucleotide sequence: TGTGCCTCCAGGGGGAGGGATAATGAAAAACTGTTTTTT. Translation gives CASRGRDNEKLFF.

The chain joins TRBV27 to TRBJ1-6, with D hard to call. The CDR3 spans 15 residues. From germline, CDR1 is MNHEY and CDR2 SMNVEV (reference sequence). Trimming shortened V by 3 bases and J by 3 bases, and 9 bases separated the two germline ends. The CDR3 loop is CASSLEGIYNSPLHF. DNA for the CDR3: TGTGCCAGCAGTTTGGAAGGTATCTATAATTCACCCCTCCACTTT.

This clone was seen a single time. The chain is built from TRBV6-5 and TRBJ2-7; D assignment may be TRBD1 or TRBD2 (5 bases each). From germline, CDR1 is MNHEY and CDR2 SVGAGI. This CDR3 is built from 14 residues. V was cut by 0 bases and J by 6 bases, with 12 bases left in between. CDR3 sequence (DNA): TGTGCCAGCAGTTACTCTGGGACGAAAGTCGAGCAGTACTTC. Protein: CASSYSGTKVEQYF.

The V and J genes are TRBV27 and TRBJ2-7; TRBD2 aligns across 7 bases. The CDR3 has 14 amino acids. Trimming at V came to 5 bases and at J to 6 bases, leaving 10 bases not matched to a gene. Germline assignment: CDR1 MNHEY and CDR2 SMNVEV (reference sequence). The CDR3 loop reads CASSPQGEGFEQYF. In DNA, the CDR3 is TGTGCCAGCAGTCCCCAAGGGGAGGGCTTCGAGCAGTACTTC.

This chain connects TRBV12-5 to TRBJ2-7; D is possibly TRBD1 (5 bases). CDR3 length: 16 residues. Trimming removed 0 bases at V and 1 base at J, with 13 bases between. Per the germline V gene, CDR1 is LGHNT and CDR2 is FRNRAP. Here the CDR3 DNA reads TGTGCTAGTGGTTTGGTACTTGACAGACAATCCTACGAGCAGTACTTC. This sequence encodes CASGLVLDRQSYEQYF.

The rearrangement joins TRBV5-1 to TRBJ1-2, with D possibly being TRBD1 (5 bases). The germline V and J ends were trimmed by 4 bases and 1 base, with 14 bases remaining between them. The CDR3 is 15 residues long. Germline loops: CDR1 SGHRS, CDR2 YFSETQ. The CDR3 here is CASSPGRGINYGYTF. CDR3 DNA: TGCGCCAGCAGCCCAGGACGGGGGATTAACTATGGCTACACCTTC.

This CDR3 reads CASSQDGGVGTDTQYF. The CDR3 DNA sequence: TGCGCCAGCAGCCAAGACGGGGGCGTGGGCACAGATACGCAGTATTTT. The rearrangement links TRBV4-3 to TRBJ2-3; D is perhaps TRBD1 or TRBD2 (6 bases each). The ends were cut back, 0 bases at V and 1 base at J, with 11 bases in the middle. This CDR3 comprises 16 residues. Per germline, CDR1 LGHNA and CDR2 YSLEER.

The chain carries TRBV27 and TRBJ1-6; no clear D. Germline assignment: CDR1 MNHEY and CDR2 SMNVEV (reference sequence). This CDR3 is 13 amino acids long. Deletions cut 8 bases from V and 6 bases from J, with 11 bases between. The CDR3 nucleotides are TGTGCCAGCGGACCCTGGGGTAATTCACCCCTCCACTTT. It specifies CASGPWGNSPLHF.

This clone was found a few times. The CDR3 bases are TGTGCCAGCAGCTATGGGGGGACGGACTACGAGCAGTACTTC. This sequence encodes CASSYGGTDYEQYF. V is TRBV3-1 (or the pseudogene TRBV3-2) and J is TRBJ2-7, with D maybe TRBD2 (6 bases). Trimming removed 5 bases at V and 3 bases at J, with 14 bases between. CDR1 and CDR2 (germline): LGHDT, YNNKEL (reference sequence). This CDR3 is 14 amino acids long.

The rearrangement links TRBV24-1 to TRBJ1-5; D uncertain. There are 14 residues in the CDR3. The germline V gene has CDR1 KGHDR and CDR2 SFDVKD. V lost 1 base and J 2 bases, leaving 5 bases between the germline ends. CDR3 nucleotide sequence: TGTGCCACCAGTGATTTAAATGGCAATCAGCCCCAGCATTTT. Amino acid sequence: CATSDLNGNQPQHF.

The chain has TRBV12-5 and TRBJ1-5; 7 nucleotides agree with TRBD1. V was clipped by 2 bases and J by 9 bases; unmatched bases: 10. The germline V gene encodes CDR1 LGHNT and CDR2 FRNRAP. There are 15 residues in the CDR3. The CDR3 region has the DNA TGTGCTAGTGGTTTGCTAGCCAGGGGGGTTGGGCCCCAGCATTTT. Translated: CASGLLARGVGPQHF.

CDR3 sequence reads: CASSPSGQGQRPQHF. The CDR3 bases are TGTGCCAGCAGCCCCTCGGGACAGGGCCAAAGGCCCCAGCATTTT. This rearrangement joins TRBV6-5 to TRBJ1-5; TRBD1 matches at 9 bases. The CDR3 is 15 amino acids. V was pared by 6 bases and J by 9 bases, with 12 bases of the junction left unmatched. Per germline, CDR1 MNHEY and CDR2 SVGAGI.

The chain employs TRBV4-1 and TRBJ1-6; a weak D match, TRBD1 (6 bases). Per germline, CDR1 MGHRA and CDR2 YSYEKL. Trimming left V 3 bases short and J 9 bases short, with 15 bases between. The CDR3 has 15 amino acids. CDR3 nucleotides: TGCGCCAGCAGCCAGGATCAGGGGAACGGTTCACCCCTCCACTTT. This encodes CASSQDQGNGSPLHF.

V usage is TRBV5-1 and J usage is TRBJ1-6; D is uncertain. Trimming removed 0 bases from V and 0 bases from J, with 13 bases in between. The CDR3 runs to 18 residues. CDR1 is SGHRS, CDR2 YFSETQ, per germline. This CDR3 reads CASSLVVTLSSYNSPLHF. The CDR3 DNA sequence: TGCGCCAGCAGCTTGGTGGTCACGCTGAGCTCCTATAATTCACCCCTCCACTTT.

The rearrangement links TRBV4-1 to TRBJ2-3; the D is unclear. The CDR3 has 14 amino acids. Between the trimmed V and J ends, which lost 2 bases and 4 bases, there was a span of 10 bases. Germline CDR1 MGHRA, CDR2 YSYEKL. In nucleotides, the CDR3 is TGCGCCAGCAGCCAACAATCTGGCCCAGATACGCAGTATTTT. It specifies CASSQQSGPDTQYF.

Written as DNA, the CDR3 is TGCGCCAGCAGTCAATCCAGGGGTTTCAGCACTGAAGCTTTCTTT. Amino acids: CASSQSRGFSTEAFF. The chain links TRBV23-1 to TRBJ1-1; D may be TRBD1 (6 bases). TRBV23-1 is flagged as an ORF with uncertain function. V lost 0 bases, J lost 4 bases, and 12 bases lay in between. CDR3 length: 15 residues.